Sequencing of this T cell receptor (beta chain) was carried out in a study of CD8+ T cells in alopecia areata. As for treatment: oral pan-JAK inhibitor, 5-10 mg twice daily. In each case, RNA was isolated and then reverse transcribed into cDNA as the sequencing template. The protocol was immunoSEQ multiplex PCR, while the TCRdb copy is restricted to in-frame clones and leaves out a portion. The table has more than 150,000 clones, about 60% seen once. Unmatched junction bases numbered 4, after V lost 5 bases and J lost 5 bases. CDR3 size: 13 residues. Germline CDR1 PRHDT, CDR2 FYEKMQ (reference sequence).

The receptor's source is a human donor with alopecia areata. Here the sequenced sample was CD8+ T cells sorted from blood, taken at week 24, from a patient treated with tofacitinib. The chain has TRBV13 and TRBJ2-3; 7 nucleotides match TRBD2. The CDR3 spells CASSRSGGDTQYF. The CDR3 DNA sequence: TGTGCCAGCAGCCGCTCGGGGGGAGATACGCAGTATTTT.